This entry lists 13 T cell receptor beta chains sequenced from one sample in a study of blood T cells in healthy people across ages. It was with a sample-barcoded 5' primer and a J-beta primer mix that a second PCR of roughly 7 to 12 cycles was run. TCRdb analysed the 5' RACE reads with MiXCR anew, one entry per CDR3 protein. Seen here are roughly 1.5 million distinct CDR3 sequences, approximately 39% observed once, and the top ten hold less than 5%. Sequencing was done on a sample of blood. All receptors come from a woman younger than 30 in good health.

This clonotype was picked up a small number of times. The chain uses TRBV20-1 and TRBJ2-6; D gene ambiguous. Germline-derived CDR1 and CDR2 are DFQATT and SNEGSKA (reference sequence). Trimming left V 0 bases short and J 0 bases short, with 12 bases between. The CDR3 is 17 amino acids. CDR3 in amino acids: CSARDPKRASGANVLTF. As DNA, the CDR3 is TGCAGTGCTAGAGATCCGAAAAGGGCCTCTGGGGCCAACGTCCTGACTTTC.

The rearrangement joins TRBV3-1 to TRBJ1-2; no definite D call. V gave up 2 bases and J gave up 1 base, with 5 bases separating them. Germline assignment: CDR1 LGHDT and CDR2 YNNKEL (reference sequence). This CDR3 contains 13 residues. The CDR3 protein is CASSQKINYGYTF. CDR3 nucleotide sequence: TGTGCCAGCAGCCAAAAGATTAACTATGGCTACACCTTC.

This clonotype occurred many times. The V and J genes are TRBV7-2 and TRBJ2-1; 13 nucleotides align to TRBD2. The V and J ends lost 6 bases and 5 bases, in that order; junction bases with no gene match: 4. Per germline, CDR1 SGHTA and CDR2 FQGNSA. The CDR3 has 15 residues. For the CDR3, the DNA is TGTGCCAGCAGTGCCGGGACTAGCGGGGACAATGAGCAGTTCTTC. Translation gives CASSAGTSGDNEQFF.

A few counts support this clonotype. The genes are TRBV9 and TRBJ2-3; D call uncertain. The CDR3 is made up of 14 amino acids. Germline V gene lookup returns CDR1 SGDLS and CDR2 YYNGEE. Trimming pared 0 bases from V and 4 bases from J, leaving 9 bases between. The CDR3 bases are TGTGCCAGCAGCGTAGCTACGGCACCAGATACGCAGTATTTT. It specifies CASSVATAPDTQYF.

The J gene is TRBJ1-1, the V gene TRBV20-1; tentatively, D is TRBD1 (6 bases). Germline V gene lookup returns CDR1 DFQATT and CDR2 SNEGSKA (reference sequence). V was pared by 6 bases and J by 1 base, with 15 bases between. The CDR3 sequence is 14 residues long. The CDR3 DNA reads TGCAGTGCCGGACCGGGGGCTCAGAACACTGAAGCTTTCTTT. Protein sequence: CSAGPGAQNTEAFF.

The chain uses TRBV11-2 and TRBJ2-7; D remains unclear. Trimming stripped 9 bases from V and 2 bases from J, with 14 bases between. The CDR3 is 13 amino acids. Germline CDR1 and CDR2: SGHAT and FQNNGV. The CDR3 bases are TGTGCCAGTACGCTCACCACAGCCTACGAGCAGTACTTC. Translating it yields CASTLTTAYEQYF.

The table lists this clonotype with a few counts. V is TRBV7-2 and J is TRBJ2-1; unclear D gene. Germline V gene sequence: CDR1 SGHTA, CDR2 FQGNSA. Between the trimmed V and J ends, which lost 1 base and 10 bases, there was a span of 11 bases. The CDR3 sequence is 13 residues long. The CDR3 region has the DNA TGTGCCAGCAGCTTAGATCTGGGCCAGGAGCAGTTCTTC. The encoded protein is CASSLDLGQEQFF.

The count of this clonotype is one. One base away lies a much larger clone, so this may be a sequencing read error. V is TRBV27 and J is TRBJ2-1; 10 bases are a match to TRBD2. The V gene's germline CDR1 is MNHEY and CDR2 SMNVEV (reference sequence). Trimming cost V 6 bases and J 13 bases; bases outside gene matches: 15. This CDR3 is built from 15 residues. DNA of the CDR3: TGTGCCAGCAGGGCAGCTAGCGGGAGTTCAAAGACCCAGTTCTTC. Residues: CASRAASGSSKTQFF.

This clonotype turned up a few times. The chain uses TRBV20-1 and TRBJ1-5; 7 bases are shared with TRBD1. J was trimmed by 8 bases and V by 4 bases; bases with no gene match: 8. The V gene's germline CDR1 is DFQATT and CDR2 SNEGSKA (reference sequence). The CDR3 extends over 13 amino acids. The CDR3 reads CSAIEGAVEPQHF. The DNA for the CDR3 is TGCAGTGCTATAGAGGGGGCCGTCGAGCCCCAGCATTTT.

This clonotype has more than one count but fewer than ten. The chain employs TRBV5-1 and TRBJ2-3; D not resolved. Germline CDR1 SGHRS, CDR2 YFSETQ. V was cut by 2 bases and J by 6 bases, with 16 bases left in between. The CDR3 spans 15 residues. CDR3 protein: CASSFGQFEVDTQYF. The CDR3 nucleotides are TGCGCCAGCAGCTTTGGGCAGTTTGAAGTGGATACGCAGTATTTT.

The sample holds a few counts of this clonotype. V and J are TRBV25-1 and TRBJ2-1; 9 bases agree with TRBD2. There are 14 residues in the CDR3. V was clipped by 2 bases and J by 9 bases; unmatched bases: 5. Per the germline V gene, CDR1 is MGHDK and CDR2 is SYGVNS. The CDR3, as DNA: TGTGCCAGCAGTGAACTAGCGGGATTTGGTGAGCAGTTCTTC. Protein sequence: CASSELAGFGEQFF.

A few counts support this clonotype. The rearrangement joins TRBV4-1 to TRBJ1-1, with 9 positions matching TRBD1. This CDR3 has 18 residues. Trimming took 3 bases from V and 0 from J; bases not matched to a gene: 11. Germline assignment: CDR1 MGHRA and CDR2 YSYEKL. The CDR3 sequence is CASSHYAGTGPMNTEAFF. The CDR3 nucleotides read TGCGCCAGCAGCCATTATGCCGGGACAGGGCCTATGAACACTGAAGCTTTCTTT.

This clonotype was picked up many times. V gene TRBV7-9 combines with J gene TRBJ2-1; the match to TRBD2 covers 8 bases. Germline V gene data show CDR1 as SEHNR and CDR2 as FQNEAQ (reference sequence). CDR3 length: 16 residues. Trimming cost V 5 bases and J 0 bases; bases outside gene matches: 6. The CDR3 spells CASSPSGGSSYNEQFF. CDR3 DNA sequence: TGTGCCAGCAGCCCCTCGGGGGGGAGCTCCTACAATGAGCAGTTCTTC.